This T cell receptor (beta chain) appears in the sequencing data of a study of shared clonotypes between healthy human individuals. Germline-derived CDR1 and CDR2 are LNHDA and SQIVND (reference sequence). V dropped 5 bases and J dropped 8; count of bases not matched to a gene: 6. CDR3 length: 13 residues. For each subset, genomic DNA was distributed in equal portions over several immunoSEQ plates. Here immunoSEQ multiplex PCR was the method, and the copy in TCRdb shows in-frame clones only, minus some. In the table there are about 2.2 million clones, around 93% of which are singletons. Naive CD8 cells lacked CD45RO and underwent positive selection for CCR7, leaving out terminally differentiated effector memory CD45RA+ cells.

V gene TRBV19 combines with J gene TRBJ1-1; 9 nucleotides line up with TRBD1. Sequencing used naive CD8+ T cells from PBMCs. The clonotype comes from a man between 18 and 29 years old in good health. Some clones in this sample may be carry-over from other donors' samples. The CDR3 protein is CASSPRQGVEAFF. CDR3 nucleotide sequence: TGTGCCAGTAGTCCAAGACAGGGGGTGGAAGCTTTCTTT.